A single sample gave rise to the 32 T cell receptor beta chains below, sequenced in a study of blood T cell repertoires in COVID-19. The assay was immunoSEQ multiplex PCR, and TCRdb's table has in-frame clones only and misses some. The sample has about 120,000 clones, 75% to 85% seen once. Sequencing was carried out using peripheral blood. The receptor set was obtained from a human donor in a cohort sampled during active COVID-19.

The chain joins TRBV7-8 to TRBJ2-3; D gene uncertain. The CDR3 contains 11 residues. Trimming stripped 6 bases from V and 5 bases from J, with 6 bases between. Germline CDR1 reads SGHVS; CDR2 reads FQNEAQ. The DNA for the CDR3 is TGTGCCAGCAGTCCCAAAGATACGCAGTATTTT. Amino acid sequence: CASSPKDTQYF.

This clone came up a few times. The gene calls are TRBV7-2 and TRBJ1-5, with D perhaps TRBD1 (5 bases). The CDR3 extends over 15 amino acids. Trimming left V 1 base short and J 3 bases short, with 10 bases between. Germline CDR1 SGHTA, CDR2 FQGNSA. CDR3 region: CASSLDATDNQPQHF. The CDR3 DNA reads as TGTGCCAGCAGCTTAGACGCGACAGACAATCAGCCCCAGCATTTT. Filled out from reference TRBV7-2 and TRBJ1-5, the complete variable domain reads GAGVSQSPSNKVTEKGKDVELRCDPISGHTALYWYRQSLGQGLEFLIYFQGNSAPDKSGLPSDRFSAERTGGSVSTLTIQRTQQEDSAVYLCASSLDATDNQPQHFGDGTRLSIL.

The chain has TRBV10-3 and TRBJ1-3; D uncertain. V shed 4 bases and J shed 0 bases, with 19 bases lying between them. Looked up from germline, CDR1 is ENHRY and CDR2 is SYGVKD. This CDR3 spans 18 amino acids. The CDR3 DNA follows: TGTGCCATCAGTGGGGAGGGTCGGGCAGCGAGCTCTGGAAACACCATATATTTT. It specifies CAISGEGRAASSGNTIYF.

The CDR3 reads CASSPRQGAYGYTF. The CDR3 coding sequence is TGTGCCAGCAGCCCTCGACAGGGGGCCTATGGCTACACCTTC. The chain recombines TRBV3-1 (or the pseudogene TRBV3-2) with TRBJ1-2; 10 bases agree with TRBD1. J was trimmed by 4 bases and V by 4 bases; bases with no gene match: 3. Per germline, CDR1 LGHDT and CDR2 YNNKEL (reference sequence). This CDR3 contains 14 residues.

The chain combines TRBV28 with TRBJ1-1, with TRBD1 matching 7 bases. V shed 2 bases and J 7 bases; nucleotides not matched to a gene: 7. This CDR3 spans 14 amino acids. From germline, CDR1 is MDHEN and CDR2 SYDVKM. CDR3 residues: CASSLDRVTREAFF. In nucleotides, the CDR3 is TGTGCCAGCAGTTTAGACAGGGTGACCCGTGAAGCTTTCTTT.

The chain is built from TRBV27 and TRBJ2-3, with no clear D. The V gene lost 4 bases and the J gene lost 6 bases, with 14 bases spanning the gap. This CDR3 contains 14 residues. CDR1 is MNHEY and CDR2 is SMNVEV in the germline V gene (reference sequence). CDR3 coding DNA: TGTGCCAGCAGTTACTCCCCCAATTGGGATACGCAGTATTTT. It specifies CASSYSPNWDTQYF.

This rearrangement joins TRBV3-1 (or the pseudogene TRBV3-2) to TRBJ2-1; a weak D match, TRBD2 (7 bases). V was pared by 5 bases and J by 7 bases, with 18 bases between. Per germline, CDR1 LGHDT and CDR2 YNNKEL (reference sequence). This CDR3 has 15 residues. As DNA, the CDR3 is TGTGCCAGCAGCAGAAAAGGGGGAGGGGGGAATGAGCAGTTCTTC. It specifies CASSRKGGGGNEQFF.

This clone has a handful of counts. The chain uses TRBV2 and TRBJ1-2; possibly TRBD1 for D (5 bases). The CDR3 spans 14 residues. Germline CDR1 and CDR2: SNHLY and FYNNEI. Trimming shortened V by 2 bases and J by 5 bases, and 12 bases separated the two germline ends. CDR3 sequence reads: CASSEFQGTYGYTF. The CDR3 coding sequence is TGTGCCAGCAGTGAATTCCAGGGAACGTATGGCTACACCTTC.

This clone was seen a few times. The chain is built from TRBV5-6 and TRBJ2-7, with D perhaps matching TRBD2 (7 bases). The V end was cut by 3 bases, the J end by 0 bases, with 16 bases between. CDR1 is SGHDT, CDR2 YYEEEE, per germline. This CDR3 contains 16 residues. The CDR3 sequence is CASSSPGGGRSYEQYF. DNA of the CDR3: TGTGCCAGCAGCTCACCTGGGGGGGGGCGCTCCTACGAGCAGTACTTC.

This clone was observed a handful of times. The genes are TRBV7-2 and TRBJ2-7, with D maybe TRBD2 (6 bases). The length of the CDR3 is 15 residues. Germline V gene sequence: CDR1 SGHTA, CDR2 FQGNSA. V lost 0 bases and J 3 bases, leaving 12 bases between the germline ends. The CDR3 is CASSLARGSHYEQYF. The CDR3 region has the DNA TGTGCCAGCAGCTTAGCACGGGGGAGCCACTACGAGCAGTACTTC.

Concerning this clone itself: Other DNA sequences in the same sample also yield this CDR3. This chain joins TRBV11-2 and TRBJ2-2; D perhaps matches TRBD2 (5 bases). The CDR3 extends over 16 amino acids. V was shortened by 1 base and J by 1 base, with 10 bases between the two germline ends. The germline V gene has CDR1 SGHAT and CDR2 FQNNGV. The CDR3 nucleotides read TGTGCCAGCAGCTTAGGGAGGACGGGGAACACCGGGGAGCTGTTTTTT. Amino acid sequence: CASSLGRTGNTGELFF.

V usage is TRBV30 and J usage is TRBJ2-4; 7 nucleotides agree with TRBD1. Germline lookup yields CDR1 GTSNPN and CDR2 SVGIG (reference sequence). V shed 1 base, J shed 3 bases, and the junction held 9 bases outside the gene matches. The CDR3 has 16 residues. DNA of the CDR3: TGTGCCTGGAGTGCCACCGGGACAGTGGACAAAAACATTCAGTACTTC. Encoded protein: CAWSATGTVDKNIQYF.

The gene calls are TRBV7-3 and TRBJ2-7; a possible D gene is TRBD1 (6 bases). From germline, CDR1 is SGHTA and CDR2 FQGTGA. CDR3 length: 14 amino acids. V was shortened by 2 bases and J by 4 bases, with 12 bases between the two germline ends. CDR3 DNA: TGTGCCAGCAGCTTAGGATCAGGGGCTTACGAGCAGTACTTC. This sequence encodes CASSLGSGAYEQYF.

This clone was seen just once. The chain joins TRBV19 to TRBJ2-7; the D gene is possibly TRBD2 (5 bases). The CDR3 totals 14 residues. Germline assignment: CDR1 LNHDA and CDR2 SQIVND (reference sequence). Trimming cost V 8 bases and J 0 bases, with 14 bases left between them. CDR3 in DNA: TGTGCCAGTGCCAAGGGAGCATCCTCCTACGAGCAGTACTTC. Translated, it gives CASAKGASSYEQYF.

V usage is TRBV7-9 and J usage is TRBJ1-1, with D possibly TRBD1 on 5 matching bases. Trimming took 5 bases from V and 5 from J, leaving 18 bases between them. The germline gives CDR1 SEHNR, CDR2 FQNEAQ (reference sequence). This CDR3 has 15 amino acids. The CDR3 DNA reads as TGTGCCAGCAGCCAAACCTTCGGGGGTGGGACTGAAGCTTTCTTT. Protein: CASSQTFGGGTEAFF. Combining the CDR3 with reference TRBV7-9 and TRBJ1-1 gives the whole variable domain DTGVSQNPRHKITKRGQNVTFRCDPISEHNRLYWYRQTLGQGPEFLTYFQNEAQLEKSRLLSDRFSAERPKGSFSTLEIQRTEQGDSAMYLCASSQTFGGGTEAFFGQGTRLTVV.

The chain links TRBV20-1 to TRBJ1-1; no reliable D call. V lost 5 bases and J 5 bases, leaving 9 bases between the germline ends. The germline gives CDR1 DFQATT, CDR2 SNEGSKA (reference sequence). The CDR3 contains 11 residues. The CDR3 nucleotides read TGCAGTGCTTATAAAAATACTGAAGCTTTCTTT. This encodes CSAYKNTEAFF.

This clone was found once. This chain joins TRBV6-5 and TRBJ2-7; 15 nucleotides agree with TRBD2. CDR1 is MNHEY, CDR2 SVGAGI, per germline. The CDR3 has 15 residues. J lost 6 bases, V lost 6 bases, and 6 bases had no gene match. The CDR3: CASRPPGLAGGEQYF. In nucleotides, the CDR3 is TGTGCCAGCAGACCACCGGGACTAGCGGGGGGCGAGCAGTACTTC.

V usage is TRBV27 and J usage is TRBJ2-7; 12 nucleotides match TRBD1. CDR3 size: 15 residues. Germline V lookup: CDR1 MNHEY, CDR2 SMNVEV (reference sequence). V was clipped by 8 bases and J by 4 bases; unmatched bases: 9. The CDR3 spells CASSAGTGGVYEQYF. The CDR3 DNA reads as TGTGCCAGCTCGGCAGGGACAGGGGGCGTGTACGAGCAGTACTTC.

The genes are TRBV7-3 and TRBJ2-2; 11 bases match TRBD1. V gave up 5 bases and J gave up 6 bases; unmatched junction bases: 5. The CDR3 covers 15 residues. Germline values: CDR1 SGHTA, CDR2 FQGTGA. The chain's CDR3 is CASSPGTGGSGELFF. CDR3 nucleotides: TGTGCCAGCAGCCCTGGGACAGGGGGTTCCGGGGAGCTGTTTTTT.

This chain links TRBV7-6 with TRBJ2-3; the D gene is possibly TRBD1 (5 bases). V was shortened by 5 bases and J by 2 bases, with 17 bases between the two germline ends. CDR1 and CDR2 (germline): SGHVS, FNYEAQ. The CDR3 length is 16 residues. CDR3 nucleotide sequence: TGTGCCAGCAGCGCCCGACAGAGAATACACACAGATACGCAGTATTTT. The encoded protein is CASSARQRIHTDTQYF.

This chain connects TRBV11-2 to TRBJ2-1, with a tentative D call TRBD1 (6 bases). V was trimmed by 5 bases and J by 7 bases, leaving 15 bases between them. The CDR3 has 14 residues. Germline loops: CDR1 SGHAT, CDR2 FQNNGV. CDR3 amino acids: CASSAYDRRNEQFF. The CDR3 DNA reads TGTGCCAGCAGCGCGTATGACAGGAGGAATGAGCAGTTCTTC.

The chain carries TRBV5-1 and TRBJ1-6; 8 nucleotides agree with TRBD1. V shed 1 base, J shed 8 bases, and the junction held 5 bases outside the gene matches. The CDR3 runs to 15 residues. CDR1 SGHRS and CDR2 YFSETQ come from the germline V gene. The CDR3 protein is CASSLPGTGDSPLHF. The CDR3 region has the DNA TGCGCCAGCAGCTTGCCGGGGACAGGAGATTCACCCCTCCACTTT.

This chain links TRBV28 with TRBJ2-1; 11 nucleotides agree with TRBD2. V gave up 3 bases and J gave up 12 bases; unmatched junction bases: 13. CDR3 length: 16 amino acids. Germline CDR1 reads MDHEN; CDR2 reads SYDVKM. CDR3 in amino acids: CASSLPHGSGRGGQFF. The CDR3 DNA reads as TGTGCCAGCAGTTTGCCCCATGGTAGCGGGAGGGGCGGGCAGTTCTTC. Full variable domain (missing parts from reference TRBV28 and TRBJ2-1): DVKVTQSSRYLVKRTGEKVFLECVQDMDHENMFWYRQDPGLGLRLIYFSYDVKMKEKGDIPEGYSVSREKKERFSLILESASTNQTSMYLCASSLPHGSGRGGQFFGPGTRLTVL.

J is TRBJ1-1 and V is TRBV27; 9 positions match TRBD1. The CDR3 contains 15 residues. In germline, CDR1 is MNHEY, CDR2 SMNVEV (reference sequence). V dropped 7 bases and J dropped 1; count of bases not matched to a gene: 7. The CDR3 sequence: CASTNPGQGNTEAFF. CDR3 DNA sequence: TGTGCCAGCACTAACCCGGGACAGGGGAACACTGAAGCTTTCTTT.

This chain joins TRBV7-9 and TRBJ2-3; D is possibly TRBD2 (5 bases). CDR3 length equals 13 residues. The germline V gene has CDR1 SEHNR and CDR2 FQNEAQ (reference sequence). V lost 4 bases and J lost 6, with 11 bases in between. CDR3: CASSSRGSDTQYF. The CDR3, as DNA: TGTGCCAGCAGCTCCCGGGGTTCTGATACGCAGTATTTT.

CDR3 loop: CASSYSRGGNYGYTF. The CDR3 DNA reads as TGTGCCAGCAGTTACTCGCGAGGGGGAAACTATGGCTACACCTTC. The chain has TRBV6-5 and TRBJ1-2; a weak D match, TRBD1 (6 bases). V was trimmed by 0 bases and J by 2 bases, leaving 10 bases between them. Per germline, CDR1 MNHEY and CDR2 SVGAGI. The CDR3 covers 15 residues.

The rearrangement uses TRBV5-1 and TRBJ2-1, with TRBD2 identical over 11 bases. The CDR3 is 15 residues long. Germline values: CDR1 SGHRS, CDR2 YFSETQ. The V and J ends lost 8 bases and 5 bases, in that order; junction bases with no gene match: 9. The CDR3: CASKILAGEHNEQFF. CDR3 sequence (DNA): TGCGCCAGTAAAATACTAGCGGGAGAGCACAATGAGCAGTTCTTC.

This chain uses TRBV19 with TRBJ1-5, with D possibly being TRBD1 (6 bases). Germline-derived CDR1 and CDR2 are LNHDA and SQIVND (reference sequence). The V gene lost 4 bases and the J gene lost 0 bases, with 13 bases spanning the gap. The CDR3 extends over 16 amino acids. The CDR3 loop reads CASSRGGGYSNQPQHF. In DNA, the CDR3 is TGTGCCAGTAGTAGAGGGGGGGGATATAGCAATCAGCCCCAGCATTTT.

The chain carries TRBV3-1 (or the pseudogene TRBV3-2) and TRBJ1-2; maybe TRBD1 (5 bases). The CDR3 extends over 16 amino acids. CDR1 and CDR2 (germline): LGHDT, YNNKEL (reference sequence). V lost 0 bases and J 2 bases, leaving 13 bases between the germline ends. CDR3 bases: TGTGCCAGCAGCCAAGATGTAGAAGCAGGGAACTATGGCTACACCTTC. It translates to CASSQDVEAGNYGYTF.

The chain links TRBV11-3 to TRBJ2-7; 14 positions match TRBD2. This CDR3 contains 18 residues. The germline gives CDR1 SGHNT, CDR2 YENEEA. V was clipped by 5 bases and J by 5 bases; unmatched bases: 14. The CDR3 coding sequence is TGTGCCAGCAGCCCAGGGACTAGCGGGAGAGGTTACTTGGACGAGCAGTACTTC. Translation: CASSPGTSGRGYLDEQYF.

The chain links TRBV15 to TRBJ1-1; 11 nucleotides align to TRBD1. Germline loops: CDR1 LNHNV, CDR2 YYDKDF (reference sequence). The ends lost 5 bases at V and 5 bases at J; junction bases unmatched: 4. This CDR3 has 14 residues. CDR3 loop: CATSGQGAITEAFF. For the CDR3, the DNA is TGTGCCACCAGCGGACAGGGGGCGATTACTGAAGCTTTCTTT.

The chain links TRBV10-3 to TRBJ2-2; 7 bases line up with TRBD2. The junction had 4 bases not matched to a gene; V was cut back by 6 bases and J by 3 bases. The CDR3 has 14 residues. The V gene's germline CDR1 is ENHRY and CDR2 SYGVKD. CDR3 amino acids: CAISGGRDTGELFF. The CDR3 nucleotides read TGTGCCATCAGCGGGGGGAGAGACACCGGGGAGCTGTTTTTT.